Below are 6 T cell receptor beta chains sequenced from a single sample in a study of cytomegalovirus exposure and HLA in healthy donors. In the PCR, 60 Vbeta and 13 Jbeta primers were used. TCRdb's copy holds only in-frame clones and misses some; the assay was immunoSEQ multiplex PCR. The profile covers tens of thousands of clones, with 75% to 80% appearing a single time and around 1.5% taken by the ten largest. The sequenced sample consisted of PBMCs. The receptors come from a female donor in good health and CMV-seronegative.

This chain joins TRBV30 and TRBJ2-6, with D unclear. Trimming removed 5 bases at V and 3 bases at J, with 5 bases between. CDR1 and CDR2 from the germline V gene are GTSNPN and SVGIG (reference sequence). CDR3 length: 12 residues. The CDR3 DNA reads TGTGCCTGGGCCTATGGGGCCAACGTCCTGACTTTC. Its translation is CAWAYGANVLTF.

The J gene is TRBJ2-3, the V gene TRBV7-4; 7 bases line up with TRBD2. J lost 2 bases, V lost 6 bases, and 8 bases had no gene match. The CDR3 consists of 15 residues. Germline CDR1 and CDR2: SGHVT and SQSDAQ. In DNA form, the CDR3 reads TGTGCCAGCAGTCGGGGGAGGGAGCCCACAGATACGCAGTATTTT. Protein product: CASSRGREPTDTQYF.

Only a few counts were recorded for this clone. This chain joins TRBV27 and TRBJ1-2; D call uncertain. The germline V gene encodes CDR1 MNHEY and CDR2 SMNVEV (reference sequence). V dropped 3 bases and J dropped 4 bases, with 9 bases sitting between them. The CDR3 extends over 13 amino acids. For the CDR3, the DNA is TGTGCCAGCAGTTTCTCGCGCGGCTATGGCTACACCTTC. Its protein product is CASSFSRGYGYTF.

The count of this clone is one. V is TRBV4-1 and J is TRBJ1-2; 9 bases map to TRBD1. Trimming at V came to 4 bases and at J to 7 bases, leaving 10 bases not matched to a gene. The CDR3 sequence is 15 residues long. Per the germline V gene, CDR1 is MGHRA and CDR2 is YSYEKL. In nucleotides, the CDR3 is TGCGCCAGCAGCCTGGGACAGGGTGTCGGGGGTGGCTACACCTTC. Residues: CASSLGQGVGGGYTF.

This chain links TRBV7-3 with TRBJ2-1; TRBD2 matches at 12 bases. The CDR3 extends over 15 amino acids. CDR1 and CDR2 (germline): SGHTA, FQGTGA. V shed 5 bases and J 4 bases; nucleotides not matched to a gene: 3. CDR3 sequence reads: CASSPTSGGYNEQFF. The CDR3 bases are TGTGCCAGCAGCCCGACTAGCGGGGGATACAATGAGCAGTTCTTC.

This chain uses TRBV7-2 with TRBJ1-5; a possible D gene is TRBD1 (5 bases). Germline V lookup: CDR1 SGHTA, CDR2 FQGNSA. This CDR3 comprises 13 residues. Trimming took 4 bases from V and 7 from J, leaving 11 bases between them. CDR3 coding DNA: TGTGCCAGCAGCTCAGGGTTTAGGCAGCCCCAGCATTTT. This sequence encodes CASSSGFRQPQHF. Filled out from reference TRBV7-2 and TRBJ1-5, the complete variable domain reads GAGVSQSPSNKVTEKGKDVELRCDPISGHTALYWYRQSLGQGLEFLIYFQGNSAPDKSGLPSDRFSAERTGGSVSTLTIQRTQQEDSAVYLCASSSGFRQPQHFGDGTRLSIL.